The 14 T cell receptor beta chains given below trace back to one sample, sequenced in a study of blood T cell repertoires in COVID-19. Sequencing was performed with immunoSEQ multiplex PCR; in TCRdb, only in-frame clones are kept and a portion is missing. The sample shows about 170,000 clones, around four fifths of them seen only once. Sequencing was done on a sample of peripheral blood. These receptors came from a woman in her sixties or seventies with COVID-19, enrolled during active disease.

The chain combines TRBV15 with TRBJ1-2; TRBD1 might be the D (6 bases). V was cut by 3 bases and J by 8 bases, with 16 bases left in between. There are 14 residues in the CDR3. Germline V gene data show CDR1 as LNHNV and CDR2 as YYDKDF (reference sequence). The CDR3 DNA sequence: TGTGCCACCAGCAGTCTAACCGAGGGGGTCGGCTACACCTTC. It specifies CATSSLTEGVGYTF. Based on the CDR3 plus reference TRBV15 and TRBJ1-2, the full variable domain is DAMVIQNPRYQVTQFGKPVTLSCSQTLNHNVMYWYQQKSSQAPKLLFHYYDKDFNNEADTPDNFQSRRPNTSFCFLDIRSPGLGDTAMYLCATSSLTEGVGYTFGSGTRLTVV.

V usage is TRBV5-1 and J usage is TRBJ2-6; D unresolved. Germline loops: CDR1 SGHRS, CDR2 YFSETQ. The CDR3 length is 15 residues. Trimming cost V 4 bases and J 2 bases, with 10 bases left between them. CDR3: CASSASGPGANVLTF. For the CDR3, the DNA is TGCGCCAGCAGCGCCTCAGGCCCTGGGGCCAACGTCCTGACTTTC.

The V call is TRBV27, the J call TRBJ1-6; D is perhaps TRBD1 (5 bases). The germline V gene has CDR1 MNHEY and CDR2 SMNVEV (reference sequence). The CDR3 sequence is 17 residues long. V dropped 6 bases and J dropped 7 bases, with 22 bases sitting between them. CDR3 nucleotide sequence: TGTGCCAGCAGCTTAAGCATAGGTGCCGGGGGGAATTCACCCCTCCACTTT. It is translated as CASSLSIGAGGNSPLHF.

The rearrangement uses TRBV6-2 or TRBV6-3 and TRBJ2-3; 8 bases match TRBD2. The CDR3 spans 17 residues. Germline V gene lookup returns CDR1 MNHEY and CDR2 SVGEGT. With 2 bases clipped from V and 6 bases from J, the junction kept 13 bases outside the gene matches. The CDR3 bases are TGTGCCAGCAGTTACCCCTCCCTGGCGGGGGGTCTCGATACGCAGTATTTT. The encoded protein is CASSYPSLAGGLDTQYF.

The chain couples TRBV3-1 (or the pseudogene TRBV3-2) to TRBJ1-2, with 8 bases aligning to TRBD1. Germline V gene sequence: CDR1 LGHDT, CDR2 YNNKEL (reference sequence). The CDR3 loop spans 15 amino acids. V lost 3 bases and J lost 4; bases outside the gene matches: 7. In nucleotides, the CDR3 is TGTGCCAGCAGCCACCTCTCAGGGGGCGCCTATGGCTACACCTTC. Protein product: CASSHLSGGAYGYTF.

The chain has TRBV10-2 and TRBJ1-4; D possibly corresponds to TRBD1 (5 bases). Trimming pared 5 bases from V and 0 bases from J, leaving 10 bases between. Germline CDR1 WSHSY, CDR2 SAAADI. The CDR3 is 15 residues long. Here the CDR3 DNA reads TGCGCCAGCAGTCAGGGACTTGCAACTAATGAAAAACTGTTTTTT. Protein product: CASSQGLATNEKLFF.

The rearrangement joins TRBV10-3 to TRBJ1-5, with 7 bases identical to TRBD1. Germline V gene data show CDR1 as ENHRY and CDR2 as SYGVKD. J was trimmed by 4 bases and V by 2 bases; bases with no gene match: 2. The CDR3 contains 14 residues. The CDR3 DNA is TGTGCCATCAGTGAGGGGACAGAGAATCAGCCCCAGCATTTT. This translates into CAISEGTENQPQHF.

J is TRBJ1-1 and V is TRBV27; tentative D call: TRBD1 (5 bases). V was trimmed by 2 bases and J by 6 bases, leaving 10 bases between them. Germline V gene sequence: CDR1 MNHEY, CDR2 SMNVEV (reference sequence). The CDR3 has 13 amino acids. CDR3 coding DNA: TGTGCCAGCAGTTTAGTCTCGACAGCTGAAGCTTTCTTT. Translating gives CASSLVSTAEAFF.

J is TRBJ1-1 and V is TRBV2; D is uncertain. The CDR3 spans 15 residues. Trimming cost V 1 base and J 1 base, with 10 bases left between them. Germline CDR1 and CDR2: SNHLY and FYNNEI. CDR3 DNA: TGTGCCAGCAGTGAAGTTGCGGTGCGGAACACTGAAGCTTTCTTT. This translates into CASSEVAVRNTEAFF.

CDR3: CAISESNLAGGPGETQYF. CDR3 in DNA: TGTGCCATCAGTGAGTCGAATCTAGCGGGGGGGCCCGGTGAGACCCAGTACTTC. The rearrangement links TRBV10-3 to TRBJ2-5; 12 bases match TRBD2. V trimming: 0 bases; J trimming: 5 bases; junction bases outside the gene matches: 10. Germline V gene sequence: CDR1 ENHRY, CDR2 SYGVKD. This CDR3 is 18 amino acids long.

The chain combines TRBV12-3 or TRBV12-4 with TRBJ1-1; perhaps TRBD1 as D (5 bases). This CDR3 comprises 13 residues. V shed 2 bases and J shed 6 bases, with 10 bases lying between them. CDR3 amino acids: CASSLMAGAEAFF. The DNA of the CDR3 is TGTGCCAGCAGTTTAATGGCGGGGGCTGAAGCTTTCTTT.

Turning to this clone: The junction and the germline gene differ at one end; a read error may be behind it. V and J are TRBV7-3 and TRBJ2-3; 8 nucleotides align to TRBD2. The CDR3 has 18 residues. Germline assignment: CDR1 SGHTA and CDR2 FQGTGA. The CDR3: CASSLAPGGRPSTYTQYF. CDR3 coding DNA: TGTGCCAGCAGCTTAGCCCCGGGAGGGCGACCTAGCACATATACGCAGTATTTT.

This clone was counted a single time. This sample also contains other DNA sequences that code for the same CDR3. This rearrangement joins TRBV7-2 to TRBJ2-7; TRBD2 matches 9 bases. CDR1 SGHTA and CDR2 FQGNSA come from the germline V gene. The CDR3 has 16 amino acids. The V gene end was trimmed by 1 base and the J gene end by 2 bases; junction bases not matched to a gene: 6. This CDR3 is CASSLGLSGSAYEQYF. The CDR3 DNA reads TGTGCCAGCAGCTTAGGACTTAGCGGGAGCGCCTACGAGCAGTACTTC.

The genes are TRBV4-1 and TRBJ2-1; 9 positions agree with TRBD2. The CDR3 loop spans 17 amino acids. With V trimmed by 0 bases and J by 11 bases, 14 bases remained unmatched. Germline-derived CDR1 and CDR2 are MGHRA and YSYEKL. CDR3: CASSQEGVAGASSQQFF. CDR3 sequence (DNA): TGCGCCAGCAGCCAAGAGGGGGTAGCGGGGGCCTCATCTCAGCAGTTCTTC.